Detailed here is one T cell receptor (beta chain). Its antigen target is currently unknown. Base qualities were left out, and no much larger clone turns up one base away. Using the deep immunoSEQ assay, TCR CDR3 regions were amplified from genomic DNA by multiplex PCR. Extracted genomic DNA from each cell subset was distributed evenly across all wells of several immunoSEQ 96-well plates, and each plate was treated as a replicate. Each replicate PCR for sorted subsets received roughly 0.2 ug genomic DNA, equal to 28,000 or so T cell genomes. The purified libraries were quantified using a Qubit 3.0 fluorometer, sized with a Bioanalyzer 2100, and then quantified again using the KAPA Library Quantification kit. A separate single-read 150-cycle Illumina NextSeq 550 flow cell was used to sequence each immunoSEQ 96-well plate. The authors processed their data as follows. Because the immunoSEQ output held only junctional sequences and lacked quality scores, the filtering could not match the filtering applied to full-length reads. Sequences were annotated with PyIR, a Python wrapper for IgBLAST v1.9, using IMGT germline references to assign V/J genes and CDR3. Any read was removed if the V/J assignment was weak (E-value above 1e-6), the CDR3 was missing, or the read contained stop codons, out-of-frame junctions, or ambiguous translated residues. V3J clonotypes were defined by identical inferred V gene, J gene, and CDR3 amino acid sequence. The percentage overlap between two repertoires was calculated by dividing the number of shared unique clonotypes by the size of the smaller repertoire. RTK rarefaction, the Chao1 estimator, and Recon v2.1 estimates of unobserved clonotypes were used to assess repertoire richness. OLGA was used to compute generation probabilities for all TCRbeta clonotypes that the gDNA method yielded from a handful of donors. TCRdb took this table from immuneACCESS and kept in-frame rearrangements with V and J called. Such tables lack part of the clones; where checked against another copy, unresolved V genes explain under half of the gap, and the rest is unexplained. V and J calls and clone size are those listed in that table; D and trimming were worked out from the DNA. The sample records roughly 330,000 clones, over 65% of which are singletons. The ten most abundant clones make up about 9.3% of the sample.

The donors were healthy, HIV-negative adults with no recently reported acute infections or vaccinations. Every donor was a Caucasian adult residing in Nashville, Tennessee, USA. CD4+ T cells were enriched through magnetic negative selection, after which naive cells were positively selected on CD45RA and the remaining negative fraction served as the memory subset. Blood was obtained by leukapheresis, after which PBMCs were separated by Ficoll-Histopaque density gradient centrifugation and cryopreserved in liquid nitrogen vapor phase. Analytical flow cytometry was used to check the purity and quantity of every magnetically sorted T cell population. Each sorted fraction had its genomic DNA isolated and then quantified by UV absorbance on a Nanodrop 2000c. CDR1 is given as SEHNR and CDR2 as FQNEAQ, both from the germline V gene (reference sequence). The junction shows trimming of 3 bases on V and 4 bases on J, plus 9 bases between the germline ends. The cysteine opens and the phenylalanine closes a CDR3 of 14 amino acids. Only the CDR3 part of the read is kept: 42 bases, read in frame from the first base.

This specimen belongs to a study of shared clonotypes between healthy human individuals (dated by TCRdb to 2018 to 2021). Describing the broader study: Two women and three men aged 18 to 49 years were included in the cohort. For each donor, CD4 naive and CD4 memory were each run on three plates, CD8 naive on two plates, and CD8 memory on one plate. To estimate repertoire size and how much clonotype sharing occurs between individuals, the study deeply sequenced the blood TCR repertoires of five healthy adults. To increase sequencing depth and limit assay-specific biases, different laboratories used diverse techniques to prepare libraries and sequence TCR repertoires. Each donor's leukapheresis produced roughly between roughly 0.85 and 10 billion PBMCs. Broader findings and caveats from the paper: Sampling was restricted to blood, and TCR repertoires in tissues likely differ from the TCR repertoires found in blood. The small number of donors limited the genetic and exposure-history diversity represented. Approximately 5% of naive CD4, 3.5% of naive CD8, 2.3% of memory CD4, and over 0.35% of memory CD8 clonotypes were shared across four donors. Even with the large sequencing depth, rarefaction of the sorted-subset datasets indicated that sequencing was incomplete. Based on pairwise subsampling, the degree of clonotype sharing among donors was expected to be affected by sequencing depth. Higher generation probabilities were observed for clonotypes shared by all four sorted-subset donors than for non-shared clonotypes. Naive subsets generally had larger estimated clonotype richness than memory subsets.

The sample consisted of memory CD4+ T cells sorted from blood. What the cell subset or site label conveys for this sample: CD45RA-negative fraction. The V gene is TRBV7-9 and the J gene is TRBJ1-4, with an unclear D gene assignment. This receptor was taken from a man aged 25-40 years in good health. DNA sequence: TGTGCCAGCAGCTTTTCAAGGGATAATGAAAAACTGTTTTTT. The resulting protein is CASSFSRDNEKLFF.